This TCR beta chain stems from a study of blood T cells in healthy people across ages. The germline gives CDR1 SNHLY, CDR2 FYNNEI. The CDR3 loop spans 16 amino acids. V lost 4 bases and J lost 2; bases outside the gene matches: 6. PCR was performed a second time for 7 to 11 cycles using a sample-barcoded 5' primer and a J-beta primer mix. TCRdb reprocessed the 5' RACE reads with MiXCR, giving one entry per CDR3 protein. The repertoire includes about a million distinct CDR3 sequences, around 48% of them detected once, and about an eighth sits in the top ten. The receptor was isolated from a man aged 30-40 years in good health. The rearrangement links TRBV2 to TRBJ1-5, with 9 bases matching TRBD1. Specimen: blood. This CDR3 is CASSGHRGLGNQPQHF. CDR3 bases: TGTGCCAGCAGTGGCCACAGGGGGCTAGGCAATCAGCCCCAGCATTTT.